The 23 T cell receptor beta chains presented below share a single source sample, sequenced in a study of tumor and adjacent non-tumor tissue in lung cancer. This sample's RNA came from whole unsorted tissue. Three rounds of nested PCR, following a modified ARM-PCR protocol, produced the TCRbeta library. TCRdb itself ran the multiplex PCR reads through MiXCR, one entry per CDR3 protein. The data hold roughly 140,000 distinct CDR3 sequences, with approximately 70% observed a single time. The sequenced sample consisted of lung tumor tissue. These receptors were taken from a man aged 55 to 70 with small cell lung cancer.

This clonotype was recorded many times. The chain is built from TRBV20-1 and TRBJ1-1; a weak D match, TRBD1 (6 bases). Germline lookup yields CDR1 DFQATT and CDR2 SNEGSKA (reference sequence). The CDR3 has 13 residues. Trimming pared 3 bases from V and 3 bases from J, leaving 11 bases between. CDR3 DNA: TGCAGTGCTAGGAGACAGGCGGACACTGAAGCTTTCTTT. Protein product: CSARRQADTEAFF.

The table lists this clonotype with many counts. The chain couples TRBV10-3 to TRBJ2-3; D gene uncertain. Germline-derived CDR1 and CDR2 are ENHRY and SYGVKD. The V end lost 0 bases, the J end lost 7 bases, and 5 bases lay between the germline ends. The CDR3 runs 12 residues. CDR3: CAISESANTQYF. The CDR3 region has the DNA TGTGCCATCAGTGAGTCTGCCAATACGCAGTATTTT.

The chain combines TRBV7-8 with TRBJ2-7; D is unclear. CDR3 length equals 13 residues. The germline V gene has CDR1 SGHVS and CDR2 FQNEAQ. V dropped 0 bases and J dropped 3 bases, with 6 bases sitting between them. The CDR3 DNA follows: TGTGCCAGCAGCTTAGCGGAAGTCTACGAGCAGTACGTC. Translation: CASSLAEVYEQYV.

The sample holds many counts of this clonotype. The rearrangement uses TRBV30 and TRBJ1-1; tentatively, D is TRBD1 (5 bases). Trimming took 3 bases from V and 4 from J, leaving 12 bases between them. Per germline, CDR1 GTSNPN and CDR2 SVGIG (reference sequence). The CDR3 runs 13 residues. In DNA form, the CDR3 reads TGTGCCTGGAGCTGGGGACGATCCACTGAAGCTTTCTTT. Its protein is CAWSWGRSTEAFF.

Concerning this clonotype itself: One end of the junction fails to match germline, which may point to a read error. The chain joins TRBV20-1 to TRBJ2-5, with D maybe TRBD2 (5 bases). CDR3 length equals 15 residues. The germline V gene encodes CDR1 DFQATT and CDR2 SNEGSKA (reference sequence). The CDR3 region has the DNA TGTAGTGCTAGAGAGTATAGCGAGGAGCTTGTGACCCAGTACTTC. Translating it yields CSAREYSEELVTQYF.

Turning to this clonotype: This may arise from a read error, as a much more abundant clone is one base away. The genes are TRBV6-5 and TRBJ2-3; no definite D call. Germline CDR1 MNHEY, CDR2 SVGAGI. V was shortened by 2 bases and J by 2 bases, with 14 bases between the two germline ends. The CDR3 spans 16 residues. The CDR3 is CASSYLPPLNTDTQYF. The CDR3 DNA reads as TGTGCCAGCAGTTACCTGCCACCCTTGAACACAGATACGCAGTATTTT.

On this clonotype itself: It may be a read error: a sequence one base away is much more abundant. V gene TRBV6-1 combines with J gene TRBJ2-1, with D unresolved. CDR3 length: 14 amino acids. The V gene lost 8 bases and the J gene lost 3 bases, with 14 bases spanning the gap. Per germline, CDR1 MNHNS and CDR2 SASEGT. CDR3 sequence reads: CASYVGSLYNEQFF. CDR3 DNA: TGTGCCAGCTACGTAGGATCCCTCTACAATGAGCAGTTCTTC.

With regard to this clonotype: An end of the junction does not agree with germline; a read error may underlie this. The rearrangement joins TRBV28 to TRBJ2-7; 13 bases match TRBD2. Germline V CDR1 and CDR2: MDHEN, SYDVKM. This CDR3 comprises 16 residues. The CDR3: CANSFPRLAGGREQYF. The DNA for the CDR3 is TGTGCCAACAGTTTTCCTCGACTAGCGGGAGGACGCGAGCAGTACTTC.

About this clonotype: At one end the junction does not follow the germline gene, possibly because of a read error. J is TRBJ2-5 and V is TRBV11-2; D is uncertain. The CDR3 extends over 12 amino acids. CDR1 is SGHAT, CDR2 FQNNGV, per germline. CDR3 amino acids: CDSSVTETQEYF. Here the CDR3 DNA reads TGTGACAGCAGCGTAACAGAGACCCAAGAATACTTC.

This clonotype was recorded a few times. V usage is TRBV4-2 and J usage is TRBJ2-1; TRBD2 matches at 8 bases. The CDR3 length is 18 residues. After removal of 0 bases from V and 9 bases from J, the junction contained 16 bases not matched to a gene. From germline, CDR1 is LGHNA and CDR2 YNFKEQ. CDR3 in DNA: TGTGCCAGCAGCCAAGATGGCCGGGAGGGCGTCGGAACCAGTGAGCAGTTCTTC. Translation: CASSQDGREGVGTSEQFF.

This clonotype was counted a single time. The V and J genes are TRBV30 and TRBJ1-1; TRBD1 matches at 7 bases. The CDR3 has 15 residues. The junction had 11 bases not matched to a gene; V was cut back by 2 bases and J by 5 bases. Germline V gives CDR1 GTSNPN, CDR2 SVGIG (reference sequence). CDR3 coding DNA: TGTGCCTGGAGTCCAGGGGGGTATGGGGTTACTGAAGCTTTCTTT. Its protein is CAWSPGGYGVTEAFF. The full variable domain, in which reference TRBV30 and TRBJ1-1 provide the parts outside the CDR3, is SQTIHQWPATLVQPVGSPLSLECTVEGTSNPNLYWYRQAAGRGLQLLFYSVGIGQISSEVPQNLSASRPQDRQFILSSKKLLLSDSGFYLCAWSPGGYGVTEAFFGQGTRLTVV.

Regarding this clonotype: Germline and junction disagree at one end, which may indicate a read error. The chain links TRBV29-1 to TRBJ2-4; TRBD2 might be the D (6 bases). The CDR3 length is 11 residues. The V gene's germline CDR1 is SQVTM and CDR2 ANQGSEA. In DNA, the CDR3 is TGCAGCGTCACGGGGGAGAGCATTCACTACTTC. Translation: CSVTGESIHYF.

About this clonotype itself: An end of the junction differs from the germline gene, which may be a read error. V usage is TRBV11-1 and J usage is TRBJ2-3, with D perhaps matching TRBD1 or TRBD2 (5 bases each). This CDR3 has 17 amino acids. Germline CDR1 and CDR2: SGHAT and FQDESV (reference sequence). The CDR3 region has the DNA TGTGCCAGCAGCGTAGCCATGGTAATGGCCGGGGCAAATACGCAGTATTTT. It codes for CASSVAMVMAGANTQYF.

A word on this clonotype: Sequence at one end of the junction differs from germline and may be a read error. The CDR3: CAGSQEGGILLNEQIF. As DNA, the CDR3 is TGCGCCGGCAGCCAAGAGGGAGGTATTCTTCTCAATGAGCAGATCTTC. V is TRBV4-1 and J is TRBJ2-1, with D perhaps matching TRBD2 (6 bases). This CDR3 spans 16 amino acids. Germline loops: CDR1 MGHRA, CDR2 YSYEKL.

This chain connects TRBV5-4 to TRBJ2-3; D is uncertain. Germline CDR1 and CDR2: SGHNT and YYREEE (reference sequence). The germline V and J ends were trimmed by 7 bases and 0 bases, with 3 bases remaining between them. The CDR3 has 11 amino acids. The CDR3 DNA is TGTGCCAGCGGAAGCACAGATACGCAGTATTTT. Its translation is CASGSTDTQYF. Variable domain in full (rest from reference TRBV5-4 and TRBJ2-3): ETGVTQSPTHLIKTRGQQVTLRCSSQSGHNTVSWYQQALGQGPQFIFQYYREEENGRGNFPPRFSGLQFPNYSSELNVNALELDDSALYLCASGSTDTQYFGPGTRLTVL.

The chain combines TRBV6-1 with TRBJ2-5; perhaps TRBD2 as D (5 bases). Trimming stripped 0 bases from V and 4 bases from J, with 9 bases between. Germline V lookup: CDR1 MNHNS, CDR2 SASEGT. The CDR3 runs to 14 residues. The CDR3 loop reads CASSEAGVIETQYF. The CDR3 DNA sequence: TGTGCCAGCAGTGAAGCGGGAGTGATAGAGACCCAGTACTTC.

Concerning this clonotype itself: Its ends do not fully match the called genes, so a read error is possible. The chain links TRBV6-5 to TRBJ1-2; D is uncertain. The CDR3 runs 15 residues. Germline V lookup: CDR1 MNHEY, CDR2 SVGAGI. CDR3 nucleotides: TGTTCCAGCAGTTACTCGGGGAGGTGGGCCTATGGCTACACCTTC. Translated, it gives CSSSYSGRWAYGYTF.

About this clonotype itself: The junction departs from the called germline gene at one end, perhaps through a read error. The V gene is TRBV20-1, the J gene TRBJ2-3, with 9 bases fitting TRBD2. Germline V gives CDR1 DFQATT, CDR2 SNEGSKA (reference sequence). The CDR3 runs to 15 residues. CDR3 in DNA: TGCAATGCTAGAGATGTAGCGGGAGTTCGAGATACGCAGTATTTT. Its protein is CNARDVAGVRDTQYF.

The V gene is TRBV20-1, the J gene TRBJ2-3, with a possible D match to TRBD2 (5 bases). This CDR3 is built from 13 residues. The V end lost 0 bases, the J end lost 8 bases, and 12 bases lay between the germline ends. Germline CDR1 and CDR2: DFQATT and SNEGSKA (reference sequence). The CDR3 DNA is TGCAGTGCTAGAGATCAGAGGGCAGTTACGCAGTATTTT. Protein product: CSARDQRAVTQYF.

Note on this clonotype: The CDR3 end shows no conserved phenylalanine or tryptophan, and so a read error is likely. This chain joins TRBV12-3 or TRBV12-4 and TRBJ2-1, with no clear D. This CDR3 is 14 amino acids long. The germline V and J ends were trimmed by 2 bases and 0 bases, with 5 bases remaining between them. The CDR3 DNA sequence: TGTGCCAGCAGTTTAAGTGACTCCTACAATGAGCAGTTCTTA. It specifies CASSLSDSYNEQFL.

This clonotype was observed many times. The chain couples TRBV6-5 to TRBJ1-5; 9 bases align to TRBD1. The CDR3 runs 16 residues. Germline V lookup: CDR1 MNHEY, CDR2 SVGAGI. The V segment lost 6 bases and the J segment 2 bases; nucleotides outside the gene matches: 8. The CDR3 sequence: CASRQTGGWGNQPQHF. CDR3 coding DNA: TGTGCCAGCAGGCAAACAGGGGGCTGGGGCAATCAGCCCCAGCATTTT.

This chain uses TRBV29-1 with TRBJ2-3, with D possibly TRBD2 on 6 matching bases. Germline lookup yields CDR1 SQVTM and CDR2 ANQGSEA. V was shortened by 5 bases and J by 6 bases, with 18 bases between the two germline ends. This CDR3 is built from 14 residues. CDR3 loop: CSVRVRGISDTQYF. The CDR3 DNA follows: TGCAGCGTTCGGGTGCGGGGTATCTCCGATACGCAGTATTTT.

CDR3 sequence (DNA): TGTGCCAGCAGCTCTATGGGCAGCGGGAGGGCCTGGAATGAGCAGTTCTTC. The encoded protein is CASSSMGSGRAWNEQFF. V gene TRBV7-9 combines with J gene TRBJ2-1, with TRBD2 matching over 10 bases. With V trimmed by 4 bases and J by 7 bases, 13 bases remained unmatched. CDR3 length equals 17 residues. CDR1 and CDR2 (germline): SEHNR, FQNEAQ (reference sequence).